These 26 T cell receptor beta chains came from one sample sequenced in a study of blood T cell repertoires in COVID-19. Repertoires were generated with immunoSEQ multiplex PCR, while TCRdb's copy carries only in-frame clones and drops some. Of roughly 70,000 clones in the sample, approximately 80% were seen once. Material for sequencing was peripheral blood. The receptors were sampled from a man aged 60 to 69 with COVID-19, enrolled during active disease.

The chain employs TRBV30 and TRBJ1-1; 10 bases align to TRBD1. Germline lookup yields CDR1 GTSNPN and CDR2 SVGIG (reference sequence). Trimming cost V 1 base and J 4 bases; bases outside gene matches: 6. The CDR3 has 15 amino acids. This CDR3 is CAWSDSGTGVTEAFF. The CDR3 DNA sequence: TGTGCCTGGAGTGACTCCGGGACAGGGGTCACTGAAGCTTTCTTT.

The table lists this clone with a count of one. The chain combines TRBV24-1 with TRBJ2-1; TRBD1 aligns across 7 bases. The CDR3 length is 15 residues. The V and J ends lost 7 bases and 7 bases, in that order; junction bases with no gene match: 12. CDR1 KGHDR and CDR2 SFDVKD come from the germline V gene. DNA of the CDR3: TGTGCCACCAGCCTTACAGGGGAAGTGAGGAATGAGCAGTTCTTC. Amino acids: CATSLTGEVRNEQFF.

J is TRBJ2-7 and V is TRBV27, with D possibly matching TRBD1 (6 bases). Trimming took 2 bases from V and 7 from J, leaving 6 bases between them. This CDR3 comprises 11 residues. CDR1 and CDR2 from the germline V gene are MNHEY and SMNVEV (reference sequence). The CDR3 DNA follows: TGTGCCAGCAGTTTAAGGGGGGAGCAGTACTTC. Translating gives CASSLRGEQYF.

This chain uses TRBV4-1 with TRBJ1-2; D is uncertain. The ends were cut back, 4 bases at V and 3 bases at J, with 12 bases in the middle. This CDR3 spans 14 amino acids. Per the germline V gene, CDR1 is MGHRA and CDR2 is YSYEKL. CDR3 DNA sequence: TGCGCCAGCAGCCGGTATACCGAGGACTATGGCTACACCTTC. It codes for CASSRYTEDYGYTF.

This chain links TRBV11-3 with TRBJ2-1; D is ambiguous. Germline CDR1 is SGHNT and CDR2 is YENEEA. The CDR3 length is 12 residues. Between the trimmed V and J ends, which lost 1 base and 9 bases, there was a span of 7 bases. Here the CDR3 reads CASSLVLAEQFF. In DNA, the CDR3 is TGTGCCAGCAGCTTAGTATTAGCTGAGCAGTTCTTC.

The chain joins TRBV28 to TRBJ2-2; D is possibly TRBD1 (6 bases). The length of the CDR3 is 14 residues. Germline V gives CDR1 MDHEN, CDR2 SYDVKM. V was shortened by 6 bases and J by 8 bases, with 16 bases between the two germline ends. CDR3 DNA sequence: TGTGCCAGCAGACGGGACAACTATTTGGGGGAGCTGTTTTTT. Residues: CASRRDNYLGELFF.

This clone was seen only once. The chain uses TRBV28 and TRBJ2-1; 10 bases map to TRBD2. The length of the CDR3 is 17 residues. The V gene end was trimmed by 5 bases and the J gene end by 4 bases; junction bases not matched to a gene: 11. Germline-derived CDR1 and CDR2 are MDHEN and SYDVKM. CDR3: CASSPPGPAGGYNEQFF. The CDR3 DNA follows: TGTGCCAGCAGTCCCCCAGGGCCAGCGGGGGGGTACAATGAGCAGTTCTTC.

The DNA of the CDR3 is TGTGCCAGCAGTATCAGGGGGCCAACCGAAAAACTGTTTTTT. Translation gives CASSIRGPTEKLFF. V gene TRBV28 combines with J gene TRBJ1-4, with TRBD1 identical over 8 bases. CDR1 and CDR2 from the germline V gene are MDHEN and SYDVKM. Germline trimming cut 5 bases from V and 8 bases from J; bases unmatched to any gene: 7. This CDR3 contains 14 residues. Full variable domain (rest looked up from reference TRBV28 and TRBJ1-4): DVKVTQSSRYLVKRTGEKVFLECVQDMDHENMFWYRQDPGLGLRLIYFSYDVKMKEKGDIPEGYSVSREKKERFSLILESASTNQTSMYLCASSIRGPTEKLFFGSGTQLSVL.

V and J are TRBV2 and TRBJ2-5, with a weak D call TRBD1 (5 bases). V lost 5 bases to trimming and J lost 4 bases, with 5 bases between them. The CDR3 extends over 11 amino acids. Germline V CDR1 and CDR2: SNHLY, FYNNEI. This CDR3 is CASSQGETQYF. CDR3 sequence (DNA): TGTGCCAGCAGTCAGGGAGAGACCCAGTACTTC. The full variable domain, completed using reference TRBV2 and TRBJ2-5, is EPEVTQTPSHQVTQMGQEVILRCVPISNHLYFYWYRQILGQKVEFLVSFYNNEISEKSEIFDDQFSVERPDGSNFTLKIRSTKLEDSAMYFCASSQGETQYFGPGTRLLVL.

The gene calls are TRBV5-5 and TRBJ2-2; D not resolved. Trimming removed 4 bases from V and 3 bases from J, with 4 bases in between. CDR1 is SGHKS and CDR2 is YYEKEE in the germline V gene (reference sequence). The CDR3 is 12 residues long. The chain's CDR3 is CASSLDTGELFF. The CDR3 DNA follows: TGTGCCAGCAGCCTCGACACCGGGGAGCTGTTTTTT. The full variable domain, with the rest looked up from reference TRBV5-5 and TRBJ2-2, is DAGVTQSPTHLIKTRGQQVTLRCSPISGHKSVSWYQQVLGQGPQFIFQYYEKEERGRGNFPDRFSARQFPNYSSELNVNALLLGDSALYLCASSLDTGELFFGEGSRLTVL.

V gene TRBV11-2 combines with J gene TRBJ2-7, with D perhaps matching TRBD2 (5 bases). The germline V gene has CDR1 SGHAT and CDR2 FQNNGV. Between the trimmed V and J ends, which lost 5 bases and 3 bases, there was a span of 11 bases. This CDR3 comprises 13 residues. The CDR3 sequence: CASSTARDYEQYF. In DNA, the CDR3 is TGTGCCAGCAGCACCGCCCGGGACTACGAGCAGTACTTC.

The chain recombines TRBV5-1 with TRBJ2-5, with 10 bases that match TRBD1. The CDR3 is 15 residues long. Germline V gene sequence: CDR1 SGHRS, CDR2 YFSETQ. Losses at the gene ends were 3 bases for V and 2 bases for J; bases not matched to a gene: 4. Here the CDR3 reads CASSWTGGIQETQYF. As DNA, the CDR3 is TGCGCCAGCAGCTGGACAGGGGGGATTCAAGAGACCCAGTACTTC.

The chain is built from TRBV5-1 and TRBJ2-7; the D gene is possibly TRBD1 (6 bases). CDR1 SGHRS and CDR2 YFSETQ come from the germline V gene. The CDR3 runs 13 residues. Between the trimmed V and J ends, which lost 5 bases and 6 bases, there was a span of 15 bases. DNA of the CDR3: TGCGCCAGCAGTGAGACAGGTTGGAGCGAGCAGTACTTC. Translated, it gives CASSETGWSEQYF. The full variable domain, its missing parts supplied by reference TRBV5-1 and TRBJ2-7, is KAGVTQTPRYLIKTRGQQVTLSCSPISGHRSVSWYQQTPGQGLQFLFEYFSETQRNKGNFPGRFSGRQFSNSRSEMNVSTLELGDSALYLCASSETGWSEQYFGPGTRLTVT.

V is TRBV20-1 and J is TRBJ2-3, with D possibly being TRBD2 (5 bases). Germline V gives CDR1 DFQATT, CDR2 SNEGSKA (reference sequence). The V and J ends lost 2 bases and 8 bases respectively, with 5 bases between them. The CDR3 is 10 residues long. The CDR3 spells CSARLATQYF. CDR3 sequence (DNA): TGCAGTGCTAGACTAGCTACGCAGTATTTT.

Notes on this clone: A read error may explain this, as a much larger clone is one base away. Other DNA sequences in this sample translate to the same CDR3. The CDR3 DNA is TGCGCCAGCAGTTTGAGAATTGGTCAGCCCCAGCATTTT. It yields the protein CASSLRIGQPQHF. This chain uses TRBV12-3 or TRBV12-4 with TRBJ1-5; no clear D gene. The length of the CDR3 is 13 residues.

The chain recombines TRBV29-1 with TRBJ2-1, with TRBD1 identical over 7 bases. CDR1 SQVTM and CDR2 ANQGSEA come from the germline V gene. J lost 8 bases, V lost 7 bases, and 11 bases had no gene match. The CDR3 sequence is 13 residues long. CDR3 sequence reads: CSGGTVVGDEQFF. In nucleotides, the CDR3 is TGCAGCGGGGGGACAGTGGTAGGTGATGAGCAGTTCTTC.

V gene TRBV5-1 combines with J gene TRBJ1-2; TRBD1 might be the D (6 bases). Germline lookup yields CDR1 SGHRS and CDR2 YFSETQ. The ends were cut back, 1 base at V and 0 bases at J, with 10 bases in the middle. This CDR3 spans 15 amino acids. The CDR3 DNA sequence: TGCGCCAGCAGCTTGTTGGCAGGGGCTAACTATGGCTACACCTTC. This encodes CASSLLAGANYGYTF.

The gene calls are TRBV7-2 and TRBJ2-2; 7 positions match TRBD1. The CDR3 is made up of 14 amino acids. Trimming removed 4 bases from V and 5 bases from J; junction bases left unmatched: 4. Looked up from germline, CDR1 is SGHTA and CDR2 is FQGNSA. The CDR3 sequence: CASSSYRGTGELFF. CDR3 sequence (DNA): TGTGCCAGCAGCTCGTACAGGGGAACCGGGGAGCTGTTTTTT.

The rearrangement uses TRBV14 and TRBJ2-5; D is perhaps TRBD1 (6 bases). The CDR3 extends over 14 amino acids. The V and J ends lost 1 base and 5 bases respectively, with 11 bases between them. Looked up from germline, CDR1 is SGHDN and CDR2 is FVKESK. Here the CDR3 DNA reads TGTGCCAGCAGCCAAGGGACAGTGCCGGAGACCCAGTACTTC. Translating gives CASSQGTVPETQYF.

The genes are TRBV24-1 and TRBJ1-2; D is undetermined. Germline V CDR1 and CDR2: KGHDR, SFDVKD. The CDR3 contains 13 residues. The V end was cut by 9 bases, the J end by 4 bases, with 14 bases between. Here the CDR3 reads CATRGGEGYGYTF. CDR3 DNA sequence: TGTGCCACCCGAGGCGGGGAGGGCTATGGCTACACCTTC.

The J gene is TRBJ1-2, the V gene TRBV18; perhaps TRBD1 as D (6 bases). The V end lost 6 bases, the J end lost 3 bases, and 20 bases lay between the germline ends. The CDR3 loop spans 16 amino acids. The germline V gene encodes CDR1 KGHSH and CDR2 LQKENI. The CDR3 DNA is TGTGCCAGCTCCCCGCACCAAGGGGGACACGACTATGGCTACACCTTC. It encodes CASSPHQGGHDYGYTF.

The rearrangement uses TRBV19 and TRBJ2-1; 7 bases match TRBD2. The CDR3 is 15 residues long. Looked up from germline, CDR1 is LNHDA and CDR2 is SQIVND (reference sequence). V gave up 9 bases and J gave up 1 base; unmatched junction bases: 9. As DNA, the CDR3 is TGTGCCAGCACGAAACTAGCGACGTCCTACAATGAGCAGTTCTTC. It codes for CASTKLATSYNEQFF.

CDR3 bases: TGTGCCACCAGTGGACTAGCGGGAGGGCTAAATGAGCAGTTCTTC. Encoded protein: CATSGLAGGLNEQFF. This chain uses TRBV24-1 with TRBJ2-1, with 14 bases matching TRBD2. The V gene end was trimmed by 5 bases and the J gene end by 7 bases; junction bases not matched to a gene: 3. The CDR3 covers 15 residues. The germline V gene encodes CDR1 KGHDR and CDR2 SFDVKD.

V usage is TRBV27 and J usage is TRBJ2-5, with D perhaps TRBD1 (6 bases). The germline V gene has CDR1 MNHEY and CDR2 SMNVEV (reference sequence). The CDR3 loop spans 13 amino acids. V lost 6 bases and J lost 2, with 10 bases in between. In nucleotides, the CDR3 is TGTGCCAGCAGCCAAGGACAGCAAGAGACCCAGTACTTC. Its translation: CASSQGQQETQYF.

V usage is TRBV24-1 and J usage is TRBJ2-7; no reliable D call. The CDR3 is made up of 13 amino acids. CDR1 and CDR2 from the germline V gene are KGHDR and SFDVKD. The germline V and J ends were trimmed by 3 bases and 2 bases, with 7 bases remaining between them. The CDR3 here is CATSDPQTYEQYF. The CDR3 DNA sequence: TGTGCCACCAGTGATCCGCAGACCTACGAGCAGTACTTC.

This chain connects TRBV10-2 to TRBJ2-3, with 7 positions matching TRBD1. This CDR3 has 11 amino acids. Germline V lookup: CDR1 WSHSY, CDR2 SAAADI. The J segment lost 3 bases and the V segment lost 10 bases, leaving 1 base of the junction unmatched. CDR3 region: CAIQGTDTQYF. The CDR3 DNA follows: TGCGCCATACAGGGGACAGATACGCAGTATTTT.